The entry that follows covers one TCR beta chain sequence. The clone's antigen remains unknown. Within one base of it there is no much larger clone, and no base qualities were kept. The sample comes from a study of cytomegalovirus exposure and HLA in healthy donors (dated 2017 in TCRdb). Regarding the study in general: An earlier analysis of approximately 640 of the donors reported approximately 270 Gb of sequence data and roughly 110 million unique TCR beta sequences from some 180 million T cells. An early release that covered fewer than 800 HLA-typed donors contained approximately 300 gigabases of sequencing data and around 85 million unique TCR sequences. Of the 398 genotyped donors, around 81% fell in the genetic ancestry cluster associated with self-reported Caucasian donors. The study was designed to test whether signatures of past pathogen exposure could be identified by cataloging public T cell receptors. Using immunosequencing, the study profiled T cell repertoires from 500 to 800 subjects and related those repertoires to cytomegalovirus serostatus. Along with the roughly 710-subject first cohort, a separate validation cohort of over 90 different subjects was used. To predict cytomegalovirus infection status, the study brought together high-throughput TCR immunosequencing, statistical association of individual TCRs with disease status, and machine learning. A later analysis re-examined previously published TCR beta repertoires from roughly 650 donors and added high-resolution HLA genotyping to investigate patterns of TCR occurrence. Rather than drawing on any new phenotypic data, the later analysis identified candidate immune exposures from TCR beta sequences and the way those sequences occurred across donors. To decide whether each TCR beta V gene segment behaved as functional or pseudogenic, an earlier analysis of approximately 620 of the donors relied on high-throughput TCR beta sequencing. Donor age, sex, ethnicity and CMV serostatus were compiled together with the repertoire data. Genome-wide SNP genotypes for about 65% of the 666 donors were used in a later genetic analysis, which treated that subset as a discovery cohort. All discovery cohort repertoires had been generated using a single sequencing platform. Both class I and class II loci were covered by HLA typing, at four-digit resolution. Typing coverage varied by locus: roughly 629-630 donors for A, B, C, DRB1 and DQB1; 500 to 550 for DQA1; about 570 for DPA1; 450 to 480 for DPB1. Because of strong linkage in the cohort, roughly five DR-DQ haplotypes were treated as single units for association and clustering. Among 398 genotyped donors of the cohort, an average of about 240,000 unique TCR beta nucleotide sequences were sequenced per donor, around 20% of them non-productive.

Preparation of the library involved the immunoSEQ multiplex PCR assay. The multiplex PCR relied on a mix of 60 forward primers for TCR Vbeta segments and 13 reverse primers for TCR Jbeta segments. The CDR3 region of rearranged TCR beta genes was amplified from genomic DNA with a multiplex PCR assay. The Illumina HiSeq System was used to sequence the amplified TCR beta libraries as 87-base-pair reads. Per the source publication's procedure: A later analysis counted about 76 million unique TCR beta chains across the 650 to 800 repertoires, and 10 million to 12 million of these chains were shared by at least two donors. A nearest-neighbor algorithm error-corrected the raw reads and collapsed the reads into unique sequences, merging closely related sequences to remove PCR and sequencing errors. CDR3 sequences were aligned to IMGT reference sequences to assign V, D and J gene segments. Each retained sequence needed at least a six-nucleotide match to both a V gene segment and a J gene segment. Rearrangements were called productive when the CDR3 lacked stop codons and stayed in frame with V and J; all others were non-productive. CDR3 was defined by IMGT convention, running from the second conserved V-encoded cysteine to the conserved J-encoded phenylalanine. The earlier analysis of 587 of the donors excluded sequences that lacked an unambiguous match to a single V gene segment. An earlier analysis of 500 to 600 of the donors classified V segments as functional when productive rearrangements were above 56.7% and as segregating when the standard deviation between donors was above 5%. A statistical classification framework was developed to diagnose cytomegalovirus status using the catalog of TCR beta chain sequences. V and J gene assignment, in a later analysis, came from comparing TCR nucleotide sequences with IMGT/GENE-DB human TR gene sequences. The TCRdist pipeline was used in a later analysis to assign CDR3 sequences and most-parsimonious VDJ recombination scenarios. In a later analysis, each TCR beta chain was defined by its CDR3 amino acid sequence together with its V-gene family, and reads without a unique V-gene family were excluded. To address suspected cross-contamination and a sequencing artifact, a later analysis removed some 620 highly shared, low-generation-probability nucleotide sequences. For each public chain, a later analysis derived a clonal expansion index from normalized ranks of inferred template counts within each repertoire. In a later analysis, generation probabilities were computed with a VDJ recombination model fitted to out-of-frame rearrangements, and the resulting probabilities were checked against IGoR. In a later analysis, TCR-TCR, TCR-HLA and TCR-CMV co-occurrence was scored with hypergeometric tests, and a repertoire-size bias correction was applied to TCR pairs. In a later analysis, false discovery rates were estimated by permuting HLA or CMV assignments 20 times. In a later analysis, co-occurring TCRs were grouped with DBSCAN, and TCRdist sequence similarity was added when clustering was performed within HLA-allele-positive subsets. Co-occurrence clustering excluded repertoires with fewer than 30,000 or more than 120,000 public chains, plus five with anomalous nucleotide sharing. The immuneACCESS repertoire file appears here via TCRdb, limited to in-frame rearrangements. These files lack a portion of the clones; in checked studies, under half of the deficit traces to unresolved V genes, and the cause of the others is not known. V, J and clone size are those of that table, while D and trimming were read from the DNA. This sample has nearly 110,000 clones in its table, and 70% to 85% of those were observed once. The ten largest clonotypes hold more than 4% of the sample.

On the study overall, not on this receptor specifically: A later analysis associated roughly 17,000 TCR beta sequences with specific HLA alleles at a false discovery rate of 0.05. In a later analysis, several top co-occurrence clusters were reported to appear linked to parvovirus B19, influenza, CMV and Epstein-Barr virus. A further reported finding was that TCR beta sequences accurately predicted the HLA-A and HLA-B alleles for most subjects in the first cohort. A total of around 150 TCR beta chains were listed by the study as associated with cytomegalovirus. Most TCR sequences were seen in very few donors, while some public TCRs were found in many individuals. A later analysis found that TCR association rates varied across HLA loci, with DRB1 alleles showing the most associated TCRs and HLA-C alleles the fewest. Because the 87-base-pair reads could not distinguish some IMGT-functional V segments, including TRBV6-2 and TRBV6-3, those segments were excluded. An association between a missense DCLRE1C variant and V-gene and J-gene trimming of TCR beta chains was found in a later genetic analysis and replicated in an independent cohort. Sequencing depth was assumed to be roughly uniform across donors in the presence/absence analyses, though that assumption may not hold. Because some donors lacked HLA typing at each locus, the association tests relied only on the typed subset. When HLA alleles, especially DR and DQ, strongly co-occurred, TCR associations were difficult to assign to individual alleles. Correlated functional status among segregating V segments might be attributable to linkage disequilibrium, but an unknown experimental factor could not be ruled out. For the cohort, immune exposure information was limited to CMV serostatus. In vitro tests confirmed that a few of the cytomegalovirus-associated TCR beta chains recognize cytomegalovirus antigens. In an earlier analysis of about 540 of the donors, most TCR beta V segments were observed in productive rearrangements about 90% or about 30% of the time, broadly matching IMGT annotations. In a later analysis, most CMV-associated TCR beta chains were found to appear HLA-restricted, with HLA associations seemingly driven largely by CMV exposure. The classifier was reported to diagnose cytomegalovirus status with high specificity and sensitivity in both the original cohort and the validation cohort. The cohort was sequenced for TCR beta chains only, and without alpha or paired-chain data the features that could be detected were limited. In a later genetic analysis, fewer N-insertions in productive TCRs were reported among donors in an Asian-associated ancestry cluster than the roughly 700-donor mean. The earlier analysis of some 540 of the donors excluded roughly 17 rarely observed V segments, including chromosome 9 orphons, because counts were too low. The authors suggested that the approach could potentially be generalized to other disease states and immunological phenotypes. Compared with equally common non-associated chains, HLA-associated TCR beta chains in a later analysis were more clonally expanded and had lower generation probabilities. The sequencing pipeline was judged likely to have produced a cluster of highly shared sequence variants as a technical artifact.

Measured from the cysteine to the phenylalanine, the CDR3 is 16 residues long. Kept here is only the CDR3 DNA, which spans 48 bases and is read in frame from base 1. CDR1 and CDR2 (SGHDN, FVKESK) derive from the germline V gene. Unmatched junction bases come to 7, with V trimmed by 4 bases and J by 4 bases. The cohort consisted of hundreds of healthy bone marrow donors. All cohort members were sampled while nominally healthy, although unrecorded immune exposures were likely present. The donor was CMV seronegative and belonged to the group of roughly 330 seronegative cohort members. A peripheral blood sample was collected from each donor, and TCR beta sequencing was performed on peripheral blood mononuclear cells. Genomic DNA was extracted from the blood cell samples with the Qiagen DNeasy Blood Extraction Kit.

The rearrangement joined TRBV14 to TRBJ2-2, with TRBD1 matching 9 junction bases. The origin of this receptor is a male donor in good health and CMV-seronegative. Sequenced: PBMCs. The DNA reads as follows: TGTGCCAGCAGCCTACCGGGACAGGGTTCCACCGGGGAGCTGTTTTTT. This translates into CASSLPGQGSTGELFF.